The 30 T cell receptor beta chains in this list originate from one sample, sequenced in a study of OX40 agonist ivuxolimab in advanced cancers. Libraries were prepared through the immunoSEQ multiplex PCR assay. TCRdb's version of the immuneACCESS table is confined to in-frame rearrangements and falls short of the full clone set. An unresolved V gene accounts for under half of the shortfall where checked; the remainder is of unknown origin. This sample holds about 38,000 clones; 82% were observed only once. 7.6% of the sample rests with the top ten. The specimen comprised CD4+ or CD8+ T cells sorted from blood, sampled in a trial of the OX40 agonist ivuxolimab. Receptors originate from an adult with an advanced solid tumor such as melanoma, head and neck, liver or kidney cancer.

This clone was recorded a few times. CDR3 region: CASSSYRGGTEAFF. The DNA for the CDR3 is TGTGCCAGCAGCTCCTACAGGGGCGGCACTGAAGCTTTCTTT. The chain combines TRBV7-9 with TRBJ1-1, with TRBD1 matching over 7 bases. The V gene end was trimmed by 4 bases and the J gene end by 4 bases; junction bases not matched to a gene: 6. The CDR3 extends over 14 amino acids. Per germline, CDR1 SEHNR and CDR2 FQNEAQ (reference sequence).

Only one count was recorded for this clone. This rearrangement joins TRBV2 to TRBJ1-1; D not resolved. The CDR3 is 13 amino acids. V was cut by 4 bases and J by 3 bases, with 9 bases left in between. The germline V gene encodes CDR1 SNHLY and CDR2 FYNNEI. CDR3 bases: TGTGCCAGCAGTGCGATGGGGTACACTGAAGCTTTCTTT. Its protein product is CASSAMGYTEAFF.

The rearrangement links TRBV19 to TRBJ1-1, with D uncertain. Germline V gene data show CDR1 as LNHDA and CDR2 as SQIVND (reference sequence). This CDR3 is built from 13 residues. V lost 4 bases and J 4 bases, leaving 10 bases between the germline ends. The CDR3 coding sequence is TGTGCCAGTAGTAGGTGGGAAGCCACTGAAGCTTTCTTT. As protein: CASSRWEATEAFF. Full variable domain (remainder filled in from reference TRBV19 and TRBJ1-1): DGGITQSPKYLFRKEGQNVTLSCEQNLNHDAMYWYRQDPGQGLRLIYYSQIVNDFQKGDIAEGYSVSREKKESFPLTVTSAQKNPTAFYLCASSRWEATEAFFGQGTRLTVV.

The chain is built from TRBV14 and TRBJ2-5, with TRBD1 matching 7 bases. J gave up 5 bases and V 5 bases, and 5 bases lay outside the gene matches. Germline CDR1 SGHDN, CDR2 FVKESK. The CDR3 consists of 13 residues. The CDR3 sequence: CASSDRVWETQYF. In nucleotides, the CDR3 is TGTGCCAGCAGCGACAGGGTTTGGGAGACCCAGTACTTC.

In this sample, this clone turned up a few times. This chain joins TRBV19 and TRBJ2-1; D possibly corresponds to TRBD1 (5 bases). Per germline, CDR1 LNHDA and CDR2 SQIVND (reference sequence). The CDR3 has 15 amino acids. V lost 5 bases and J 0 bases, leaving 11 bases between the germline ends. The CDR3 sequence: CASSGAFSSYNEQFF. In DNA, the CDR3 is TGTGCCAGTAGTGGGGCATTCAGCTCCTACAATGAGCAGTTCTTC.

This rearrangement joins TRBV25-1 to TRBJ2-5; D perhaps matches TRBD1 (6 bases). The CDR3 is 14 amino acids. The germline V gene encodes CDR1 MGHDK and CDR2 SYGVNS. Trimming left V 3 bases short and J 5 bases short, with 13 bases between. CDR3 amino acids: CASSDPHRVETQYF. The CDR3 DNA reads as TGTGCCAGCAGTGATCCGCACAGGGTTGAGACCCAGTACTTC.

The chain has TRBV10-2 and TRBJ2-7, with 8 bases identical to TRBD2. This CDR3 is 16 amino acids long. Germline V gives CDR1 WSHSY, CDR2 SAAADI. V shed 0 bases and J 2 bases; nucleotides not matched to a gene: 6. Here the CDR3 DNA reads TGCGCCAGCAGTGAGTCGCGCCGGGAGGGCCCCTACGAGCAGTACTTC. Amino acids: CASSESRREGPYEQYF.

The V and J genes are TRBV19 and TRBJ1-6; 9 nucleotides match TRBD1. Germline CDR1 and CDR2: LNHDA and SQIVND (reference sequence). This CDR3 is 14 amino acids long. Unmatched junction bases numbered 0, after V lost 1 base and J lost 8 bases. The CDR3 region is CASSIGQGDSPLHF. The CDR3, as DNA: TGTGCCAGTAGTATAGGACAGGGGGATTCACCCCTCCACTTT.

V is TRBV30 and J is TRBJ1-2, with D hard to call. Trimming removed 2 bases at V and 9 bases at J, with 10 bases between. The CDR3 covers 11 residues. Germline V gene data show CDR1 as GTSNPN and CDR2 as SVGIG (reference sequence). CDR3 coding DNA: TGTGCCTGGAGTACGCTGCGGAGCTACACCTTC. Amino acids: CAWSTLRSYTF. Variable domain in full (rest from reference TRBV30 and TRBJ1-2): SQTIHQWPATLVQPVGSPLSLECTVEGTSNPNLYWYRQAAGRGLQLLFYSVGIGQISSEVPQNLSASRPQDRQFILSSKKLLLSDSGFYLCAWSTLRSYTFGSGTRLTVV.

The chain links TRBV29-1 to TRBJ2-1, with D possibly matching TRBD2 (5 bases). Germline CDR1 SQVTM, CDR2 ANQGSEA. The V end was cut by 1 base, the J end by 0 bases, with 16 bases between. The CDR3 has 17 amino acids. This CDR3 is CSVEGRGLESSYNEQFF. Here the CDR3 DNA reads TGCAGCGTTGAAGGCAGAGGACTCGAAAGCTCCTACAATGAGCAGTTCTTC.

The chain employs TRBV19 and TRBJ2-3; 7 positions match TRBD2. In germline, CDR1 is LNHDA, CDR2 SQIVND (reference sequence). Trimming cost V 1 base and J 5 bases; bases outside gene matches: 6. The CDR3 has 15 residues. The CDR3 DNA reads TGTGCCAGTAGTATAGGGGAGGGCCATGGAGATACGCAGTATTTT. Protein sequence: CASSIGEGHGDTQYF. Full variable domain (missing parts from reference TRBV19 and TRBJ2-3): DGGITQSPKYLFRKEGQNVTLSCEQNLNHDAMYWYRQDPGQGLRLIYYSQIVNDFQKGDIAEGYSVSREKKESFPLTVTSAQKNPTAFYLCASSIGEGHGDTQYFGPGTRLTVL.

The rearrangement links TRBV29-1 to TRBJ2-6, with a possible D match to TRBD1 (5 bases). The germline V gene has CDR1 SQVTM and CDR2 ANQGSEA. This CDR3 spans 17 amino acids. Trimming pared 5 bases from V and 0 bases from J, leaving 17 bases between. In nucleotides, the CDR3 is TGCAGCGTTTTTTCGACAGTTGTCAGCTCTGGGGCCAACGTCCTGACTTTC. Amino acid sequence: CSVFSTVVSSGANVLTF. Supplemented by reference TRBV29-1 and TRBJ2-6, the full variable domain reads SAVISQKPSRDICQRGTSLTIQCQVDSQVTMMFWYRQQPGQSLTLIATANQGSEATYESGFVIDKFPISRPNLTFSTLTVSNMSPEDSSIYLCSVFSTVVSSGANVLTFGAGSRLTVL.

The CDR3 region has the DNA TGTGCCAGCAGCTTCGCTAGCCCTCGGGGCGCGGGCACTGAAGCTTTCTTT. Translation: CASSFASPRGAGTEAFF. J is TRBJ1-1 and V is TRBV9, with D maybe TRBD1 (5 bases). Germline V gene lookup returns CDR1 SGDLS and CDR2 YYNGEE. The CDR3 extends over 17 amino acids. The V gene lost 4 bases and the J gene lost 4 bases, with 23 bases spanning the gap.

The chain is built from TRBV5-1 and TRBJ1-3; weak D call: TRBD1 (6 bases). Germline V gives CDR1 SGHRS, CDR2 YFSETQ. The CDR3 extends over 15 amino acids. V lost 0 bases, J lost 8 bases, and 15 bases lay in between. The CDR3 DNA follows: TGCGCCAGCAGCTTGGAGGGACATGAGGCGGACACCATATATTTT. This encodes CASSLEGHEADTIYF.

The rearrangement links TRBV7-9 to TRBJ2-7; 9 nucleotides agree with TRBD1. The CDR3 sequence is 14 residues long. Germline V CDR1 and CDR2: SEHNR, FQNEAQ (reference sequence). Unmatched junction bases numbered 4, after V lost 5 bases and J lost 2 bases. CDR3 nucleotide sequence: TGTGCCAGCAGCCCGGACAGGGGCCCCTACGAGCAGTACTTC. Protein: CASSPDRGPYEQYF.

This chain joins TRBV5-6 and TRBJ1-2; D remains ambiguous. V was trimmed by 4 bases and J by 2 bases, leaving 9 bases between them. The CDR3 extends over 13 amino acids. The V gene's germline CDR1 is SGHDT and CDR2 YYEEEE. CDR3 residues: CASSPGSNYGYTF. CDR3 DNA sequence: TGTGCCAGCAGCCCCGGATCCAACTATGGCTACACCTTC.

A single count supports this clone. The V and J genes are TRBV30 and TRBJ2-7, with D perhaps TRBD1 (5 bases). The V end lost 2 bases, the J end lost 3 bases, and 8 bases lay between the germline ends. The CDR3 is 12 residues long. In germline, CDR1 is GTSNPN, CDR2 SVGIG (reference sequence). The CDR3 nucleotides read TGTGCCTGGAGTTCTACAGGCTACGAGCAGTACTTC. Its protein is CAWSSTGYEQYF.

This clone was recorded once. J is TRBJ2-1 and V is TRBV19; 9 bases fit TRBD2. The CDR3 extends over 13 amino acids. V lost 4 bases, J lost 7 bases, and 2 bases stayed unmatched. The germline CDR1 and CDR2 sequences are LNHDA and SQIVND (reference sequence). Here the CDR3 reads CASSSLAGNEQFF. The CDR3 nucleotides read TGTGCCAGTAGTAGCCTAGCGGGAAATGAGCAGTTCTTC.

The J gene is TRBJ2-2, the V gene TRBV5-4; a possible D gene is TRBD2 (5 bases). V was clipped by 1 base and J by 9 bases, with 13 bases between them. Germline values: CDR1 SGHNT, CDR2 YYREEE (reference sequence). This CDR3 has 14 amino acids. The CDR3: CASSLSDSERELFF. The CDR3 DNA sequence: TGTGCCAGCAGCTTGTCGGACTCGGAACGGGAGCTGTTTTTT.

In DNA, the CDR3 is TGTGCCAGCAGTCCGGGACACGGTAGCTCTGGGGCCAACGTCCTGACTTTC. Protein product: CASSPGHGSSGANVLTF. The rearrangement uses TRBV27 and TRBJ2-6, with a weak D call TRBD1 (6 bases). Trimming took off 5 bases at V and 0 bases at J, with 14 bases between the two ends. Germline-derived CDR1 and CDR2 are MNHEY and SMNVEV (reference sequence). CDR3 length: 17 residues.

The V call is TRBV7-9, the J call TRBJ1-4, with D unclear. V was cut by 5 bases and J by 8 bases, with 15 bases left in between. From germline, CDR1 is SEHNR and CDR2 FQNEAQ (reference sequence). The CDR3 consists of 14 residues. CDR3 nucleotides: TGTGCCAGCAGCCCTCGGCTCGGGGAAGAAAAACTGTTTTTT. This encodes CASSPRLGEEKLFF.

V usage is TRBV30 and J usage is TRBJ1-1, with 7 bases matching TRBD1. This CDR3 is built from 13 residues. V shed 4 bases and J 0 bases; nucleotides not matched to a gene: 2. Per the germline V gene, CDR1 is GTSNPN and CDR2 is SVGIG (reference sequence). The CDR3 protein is CAWTGQLNTEAFF. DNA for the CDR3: TGTGCCTGGACGGGACAGCTGAACACTGAAGCTTTCTTT.

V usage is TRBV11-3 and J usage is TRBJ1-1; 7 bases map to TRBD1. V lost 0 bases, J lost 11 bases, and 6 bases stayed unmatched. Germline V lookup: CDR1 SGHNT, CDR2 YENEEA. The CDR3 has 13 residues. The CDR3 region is CASSLDRDSRAFF. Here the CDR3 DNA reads TGTGCCAGCAGCTTAGATCGGGACAGTAGGGCTTTCTTT.

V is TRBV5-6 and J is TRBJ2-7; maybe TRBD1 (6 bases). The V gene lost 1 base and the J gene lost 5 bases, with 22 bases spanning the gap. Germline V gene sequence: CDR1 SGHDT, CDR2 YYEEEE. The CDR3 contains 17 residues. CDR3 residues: CASSLIVGWGPNDEQYF. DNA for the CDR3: TGTGCCAGCAGCTTGATCGTGGGGTGGGGGCCAAACGACGAGCAGTACTTC.

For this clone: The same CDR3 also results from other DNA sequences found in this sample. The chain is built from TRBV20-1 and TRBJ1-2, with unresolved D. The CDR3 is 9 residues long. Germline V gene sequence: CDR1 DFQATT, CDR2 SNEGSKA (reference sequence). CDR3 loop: CSAPGGYTF. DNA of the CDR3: TGCAGCGCCCCGGGGGGCTACACCTTC.

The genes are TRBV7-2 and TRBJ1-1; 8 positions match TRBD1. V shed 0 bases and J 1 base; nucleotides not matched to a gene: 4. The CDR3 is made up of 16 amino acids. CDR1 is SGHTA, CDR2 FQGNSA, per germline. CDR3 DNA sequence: TGTGCCAGCAGCTTAGCAGACAGGGGTCCGAACACTGAAGCTTTCTTT. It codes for CASSLADRGPNTEAFF.

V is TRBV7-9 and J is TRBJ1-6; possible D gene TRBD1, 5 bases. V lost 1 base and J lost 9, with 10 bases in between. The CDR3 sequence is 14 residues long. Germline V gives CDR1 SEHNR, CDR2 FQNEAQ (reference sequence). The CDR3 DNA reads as TGTGCCAGCAGCTTAGAGCAGGGAAGTTCACCCCTCCACTTT. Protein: CASSLEQGSSPLHF.

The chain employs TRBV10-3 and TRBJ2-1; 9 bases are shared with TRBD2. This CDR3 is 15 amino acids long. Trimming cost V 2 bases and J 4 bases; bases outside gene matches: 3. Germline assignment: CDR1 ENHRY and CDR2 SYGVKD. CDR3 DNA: TGTGCCATCAGTGAGAGGACTAGCGCGTACAATGAGCAGTTCTTC. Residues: CAISERTSAYNEQFF.

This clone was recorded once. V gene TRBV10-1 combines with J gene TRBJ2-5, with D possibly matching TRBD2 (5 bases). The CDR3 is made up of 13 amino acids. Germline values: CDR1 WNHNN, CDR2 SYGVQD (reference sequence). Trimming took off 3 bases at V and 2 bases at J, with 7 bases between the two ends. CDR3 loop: CASSEGLQETQYF. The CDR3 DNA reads TGCGCCAGCAGTGAAGGACTGCAAGAGACCCAGTACTTC.

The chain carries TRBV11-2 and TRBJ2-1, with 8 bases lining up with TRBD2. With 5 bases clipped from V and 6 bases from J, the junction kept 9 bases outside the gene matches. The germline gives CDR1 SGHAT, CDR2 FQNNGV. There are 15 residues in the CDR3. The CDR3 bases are TGTGCCAGCAGCAACATAGCGGGATTGGGCAATGAGCAGTTCTTC. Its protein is CASSNIAGLGNEQFF. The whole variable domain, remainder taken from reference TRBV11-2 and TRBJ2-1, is EAGVAQSPRYKIIEKRQSVAFWCNPISGHATLYWYQQILGQGPKLLIQFQNNGVVDDSQLPKDRFSAERLKGVDSTLKIQPAKLEDSAVYLCASSNIAGLGNEQFFGPGTRLTVL.